Shown below are 20 T cell receptor beta chains from a single sample sequenced in a study of T-cell reconstitution after alpha-beta-depleted transplantation in children. The TCRbeta library incorporated unique molecular identifiers. TCRdb itself ran the PCR reads through MiXCR, one entry per CDR3 protein. The data contain more than 500,000 distinct CDR3 sequences, about an eighth of them singletons. Sequencing was performed on PBMCs, mostly from graft donor cells, taken 180 days after TCRalphabeta/CD19-depleted stem cell transplant. The source is a female patient under 10 years old who had a stem cell transplant for aplastic anemia, so the T cells may come from the graft donor.

The sample holds a few counts of this clonotype. The chain links TRBV6-5 to TRBJ2-6; TRBD1 aligns across 8 bases. The V gene end was trimmed by 2 bases and the J gene end by 2 bases; junction bases not matched to a gene: 5. This CDR3 comprises 17 residues. Germline V CDR1 and CDR2: MNHEY, SVGAGI. DNA for the CDR3: TGTGCCAGCAGTTACGGGGCAGGGGGCGCTGGGGCCAACGTCCTGACTTTC. Residues: CASSYGAGGAGANVLTF.

This clonotype was recorded a few times. The chain employs TRBV6-1 and TRBJ1-5; weak D call: TRBD1 (5 bases). Germline CDR1 MNHNS, CDR2 SASEGT. Trimming removed 7 bases at V and 0 bases at J, with 10 bases between. The CDR3 runs 14 residues. The CDR3 loop is CASIGENSNQPQHF. The CDR3 DNA reads TGTGCCAGCATAGGGGAAAATAGCAATCAGCCCCAGCATTTT.

This clonotype was observed a handful of times. The chain links TRBV6-1 to TRBJ2-1, with 12 bases aligning to TRBD1. Germline CDR1 is MNHNS and CDR2 is SASEGT. There are 16 residues in the CDR3. V shed 6 bases, J shed 9 bases, and the junction held 12 bases outside the gene matches. The CDR3 DNA follows: TGTGCCAGCAGGCTATATCCGGGACAGGGGGCTGGTGAGCAGTTCTTC. This sequence encodes CASRLYPGQGAGEQFF.

The chain links TRBV7-3 to TRBJ1-6; weak D call: TRBD1 (5 bases). Germline values: CDR1 SGHTA, CDR2 FQGTGA. The V and J ends lost 2 bases and 8 bases respectively, with 13 bases between them. The CDR3 is made up of 15 amino acids. CDR3 sequence: CASSLWGRADSPLHF. CDR3 DNA sequence: TGTGCCAGCAGCTTATGGGGCAGGGCTGATTCACCCCTCCACTTT.

Here the CDR3 reads CASSLAGTGGADSNYGYTF. Written as DNA, the CDR3 is TGTGCCAGCAGCTTAGCCGGGACAGGGGGCGCAGATTCTAACTATGGCTACACCTTC. The rearrangement links TRBV7-2 to TRBJ1-2; 12 nucleotides agree with TRBD1. CDR1 and CDR2 from the germline V gene are SGHTA and FQGNSA. V lost 0 bases to trimming and J lost 0 bases; unmatched junction nucleotides: 8. CDR3 length equals 19 residues.

This clonotype was found a few times. The chain combines TRBV7-9 with TRBJ2-3; D not certain. V lost 8 bases and J lost 1, with 13 bases in between. Germline assignment: CDR1 SEHNR and CDR2 FQNEAQ (reference sequence). The CDR3 consists of 14 residues. CDR3 in DNA: TGTGCCAGCGCCAGACCCCGGGGCACAGATACGCAGTATTTT. Its protein product is CASARPRGTDTQYF.

The rearrangement links TRBV12-3 or TRBV12-4 to TRBJ2-5; D unclear. V dropped 4 bases and J dropped 4 bases, with 10 bases sitting between them. The CDR3 loop spans 13 amino acids. The CDR3: CASSSRPSETQYF. CDR3 DNA sequence: TGTGCCAGCAGTTCTCGCCCGTCAGAGACCCAGTACTTC.

This clonotype was counted between two and nine times. The chain is built from TRBV9 and TRBJ2-1; TRBD1 agrees at 8 bases. Germline V gene data show CDR1 as SGDLS and CDR2 as YYNGEE. CDR3 size: 12 residues. Losses at the gene ends were 4 bases for V and 10 bases for J; bases not matched to a gene: 4. CDR3 protein: CASSKNRGEQFF. The CDR3 nucleotides read TGTGCCAGCAGCAAGAACAGGGGGGAGCAGTTCTTC. The full variable domain, with the rest looked up from reference TRBV9 and TRBJ2-1, is DSGVTQTPKHLITATGQRVTLRCSPRSGDLSVYWYQQSLDQGLQFLIQYYNGEERAKGNILERFSAQQFPDLHSELNLSSLELGDSALYFCASSKNRGEQFFGPGTRLTVL.

The table lists this clonotype with a few counts. CDR3 sequence reads: CASGTGLEQYF. As DNA, the CDR3 is TGTGCCAGCGGCACAGGGCTTGAGCAGTATTTT. This chain links TRBV28 with TRBJ2-3, with D possibly TRBD1 on 6 matching bases. CDR1 and CDR2 (germline): MDHEN, SYDVKM. The V and J ends lost 8 bases and 11 bases respectively, with 14 bases between them. The CDR3 has 11 residues.

The chain couples TRBV20-1 to TRBJ1-2; TRBD1 might be the D (6 bases). This CDR3 has 12 amino acids. The germline CDR1 and CDR2 sequences are DFQATT and SNEGSKA (reference sequence). CDR3 DNA sequence: TGCAGGGGGGCGAGGCAGGAAAATGGCTACACCTTC. Amino acids: CRGARQENGYTF.

This chain connects TRBV12-3 or TRBV12-4 to TRBJ2-7; 10 positions agree with TRBD2. The length of the CDR3 is 14 residues. Trimming removed 4 bases from V and 3 bases from J; junction bases left unmatched: 3. The CDR3 loop reads CASSSLAGVYEQYV. CDR3 bases: TGTGCCAGCAGTTCCCTAGCGGGGGTCTACGAGCAGTACGTC.

This clonotype has more than one count but fewer than ten. A single base separates this from a much larger clone, so it may be a read error. The rearrangement uses TRBV12-3 or TRBV12-4 and TRBJ1-5, with 9 bases aligning to TRBD1. The CDR3 is 14 residues long. With 4 bases clipped from V and 2 bases from J, the junction kept 0 bases outside the gene matches. The CDR3 reads CASSWTGGNQPQHF. The CDR3 DNA reads TGTGCCAGCAGTTGGACAGGGGGCAATCAGCCCCAGCATTTT.

This chain uses TRBV20-1 with TRBJ2-1; the match to TRBD2 covers 10 bases. The V and J ends lost 8 bases and 6 bases, in that order; junction bases with no gene match: 13. Germline values: CDR1 DFQATT, CDR2 SNEGSKA (reference sequence). The CDR3 consists of 15 residues. CDR3 residues: CSQTISGRASNEQFF. The CDR3 DNA reads as TGCAGTCAAACAATCAGCGGGAGGGCCTCCAATGAGCAGTTCTTC.

This clonotype was recorded at least ten times. The chain links TRBV9 to TRBJ1-1; D is ambiguous. The CDR3 loop spans 14 amino acids. Between the trimmed V and J ends, which lost 3 bases and 2 bases, there was a span of 11 bases. Per germline, CDR1 SGDLS and CDR2 YYNGEE. CDR3 residues: CASSGHGGNTEAFF. The CDR3 region has the DNA TGTGCCAGCAGCGGCCACGGCGGCAACACTGAAGCTTTCTTT.

The rearrangement joins TRBV2 to TRBJ1-4, with unresolved D. This CDR3 spans 15 amino acids. Germline loops: CDR1 SNHLY, CDR2 FYNNEI. The ends were cut back, 7 bases at V and 7 bases at J, with 19 bases in the middle. The CDR3 is CASKGRDSGSEKLFF. As DNA, the CDR3 is TGTGCCAGCAAGGGCAGAGACTCTGGGAGTGAAAAACTGTTTTTT.

The chain couples TRBV7-9 to TRBJ2-4, with a weak D call TRBD1 (6 bases). CDR1 is SEHNR and CDR2 is FQNEAQ in the germline V gene (reference sequence). Trimming stripped 5 bases from V and 2 bases from J, with 13 bases between. This CDR3 has 15 amino acids. The chain's CDR3 is CASSPPGVPKNIQYF. The CDR3 DNA reads TGTGCCAGCAGCCCTCCAGGGGTTCCCAAAAACATTCAGTACTTC.

This clonotype was picked up many times. This chain joins TRBV5-1 and TRBJ2-7; no clear D. The CDR3 spans 14 residues. CDR1 SGHRS and CDR2 YFSETQ come from the germline V gene. V shed 0 bases and J shed 2 bases, with 9 bases lying between them. The CDR3 DNA reads as TGCGCCAGCAGCTTGGCCCCTATCCCCTACGAGCAGTACGTC. Protein product: CASSLAPIPYEQYV.

This sequence joins TRBV28 and TRBJ2-7; 7 bases fit TRBD1. V was pared by 10 bases and J by 7 bases, with 13 bases of the junction left unmatched. Germline V gene sequence: CDR1 MDHEN, CDR2 SYDVKM. The CDR3 has 13 residues. Here the CDR3 DNA reads TGTGCCATCTACGACAGGGTTCGAGGAGAGCAGTACGTC. It is translated as CAIYDRVRGEQYV.

This clonotype has just a few counts. The chain carries TRBV5-1 and TRBJ2-1; 7 positions match TRBD2. This CDR3 spans 15 amino acids. CDR1 is SGHRS and CDR2 is YFSETQ in the germline V gene. The V and J ends lost 1 base and 8 bases, in that order; junction bases with no gene match: 9. The CDR3 sequence is CASSLSGAGGYEQFF. For the CDR3, the DNA is TGCGCCAGCAGCTTGAGCGGGGCAGGAGGGTATGAGCAGTTCTTC.

This clonotype was recorded many times. The chain combines TRBV9 with TRBJ2-2; 9 bases agree with TRBD1. CDR1 and CDR2 (germline): SGDLS, YYNGEE. V was pared by 4 bases and J by 5 bases, with 9 bases of the junction left unmatched. The CDR3 is 16 amino acids. The chain's CDR3 is CASSPFPGQGTGELFF. The CDR3 nucleotides read TGTGCCAGCAGCCCCTTCCCGGGACAGGGAACCGGGGAGCTGTTTTTT.